The rows below give T cell receptor beta chains drawn from one sample of a study of cytomegalovirus exposure and HLA in healthy donors. Measured with immunoSEQ multiplex PCR; TCRdb has only the in-frame clones, and not every one. The repertoire has around 160,000 clones, roughly 74% of them found once; the top ten carry roughly 5%. The sequenced sample consisted of PBMCs. The source of these receptors is a male donor in good health and CMV-seronegative. Each CDR3 is given with its conserved first and last residue. Each record gives: D gene, J gene, V gene, CDR3 protein. A D gene is named only where the DNA matches it firmly.

>TRBD1|TRBJ1-5|TRBV28
CASQPTGFFQPQHF
>TRBD1|TRBJ1-1|TRBV15
CATSRTSPEDRGQWYTEAFF
>NA|TRBJ2-2|TRBV11-2
CASSLGLNTGELFF
>TRBD2|TRBJ2-1|TRBV7-3
CASSTPHGGAGEQFF
>NA|TRBJ2-6|TRBV7-9
CASSPGRSSSGANVLTF
>TRBD2|TRBJ2-7|TRBV28
CASSAAGRRGDEQYF
>NA|TRBJ2-3|TRBV7-3
CASSSRGIGTDTQYF
>TRBD2|TRBJ2-3|TRBV7-9
CASSLLAGRTDTQYF
>NA|TRBJ1-1|TRBV13
CASSLGRPGAFF
>NA|TRBJ2-3|TRBV11-3
CASSQGGSDTQYF
>NA|TRBJ2-7|TRBV29-1
CSVEGQNYEQYF
>TRBD1|TRBJ2-7|TRBV28
CASSTTGTVWRQYF